The source of this TCR beta chain is a study of blood T cell repertoires in COVID-19. Study-wide context: Sites in the United States, Italy and Spain provided acute and convalescent COVID-19 samples. PBMCs, B-cell-depleted T cells, or T cells provided the cDNA or gDNA that made up the material.

The ends were cut back, 7 bases at V and 7 bases at J, with 9 bases in the middle. Germline V lookup: CDR1 SNHLY, CDR2 FYNNEI. The CDR3 extends over 11 amino acids. As handled by the study authors: Amplification of reference gene primers was used by the study to estimate nucleated cell counts. Only in-frame clones appear in the TCRdb table, and some are missing; sequencing was by immunoSEQ multiplex PCR. The V and J calls and clone size were taken over from that table, and D and trimming were inferred from the DNA. The sample carries 380,000 or so clones, 86% recorded once. Those enrolled in Seattle joined during active infection and were followed longitudinally afterward.

The TCR comes from a woman aged 60-75 years with COVID-19, enrolled during active disease. Sequences were obtained from peripheral blood. The chain combines TRBV2 with TRBJ2-3; D is unclear. Written as DNA, the CDR3 is TGTGCCAGCATGGAGTCTTATACGCAGTATTTT. This sequence encodes CASMESYTQYF.